This TCR beta chain originates from a study of molecular identifiers for immune sequencing clone quantification. This clonotype has at least ten counts. This CDR3 contains 15 residues. The germline V gene has CDR1 DFQATT and CDR2 SNEGSKA (reference sequence). The junction had 7 bases not matched to a gene; V was cut back by 2 bases and J by 5 bases. MiXCR, run by TCRdb on the PCR reads, gives a single entry per CDR3 protein. The profile shows about 640,000 distinct CDR3 sequences, 20% of them singletons. Sequenced sample: naive CD8+ T cells from blood, with Jurkat cell RNA spiked in. Subset reported: FACS-sorted CD8+CD4-CCR7+CD45RA+ naive T cells. The V gene is TRBV20-1, the J gene TRBJ2-3; 10 bases are a match to TRBD2. The source is a human donor in good health. Some libraries in this study had Jurkat cell RNA spiked in. The CDR3 region has the DNA TGCAGTGCTAGAATAGCGGGAGGAGCGGTAGATACGCAGTATTTT. Residues: CSARIAGGAVDTQYF.